This T cell receptor beta chain was sequenced in a study of OX40 agonist ivuxolimab in advanced cancers. Study-level background: Those enrolled were approximately 78% male, with a mean age of 60 years and ages from about 20 to 90. Prior anti-PD-1, anti-PD-L1 or anti-CTLA-4 therapy did not bar entry, and roughly 40% had some.

Germline V gene data show CDR1 as SNHLY and CDR2 as FYNNEI. Germline trimming cut 5 bases from V and 0 bases from J; bases unmatched to any gene: 9. The CDR3 sequence is 16 residues long. Comment on this clone: Its antigen is still unknown.

Profiled with immunoSEQ multiplex PCR; TCRdb holds only in-frame clones, not every one. This sample yields around 86,000 clones, of which approximately 89% are seen a single time; over 0.35% belongs to the top ten. The study's findings and limits: CD4+ T cells averaged fewer expanded clones than CD8+ T cells. Clonal expansion from baseline to week 6 occurred in both CD4+ and CD8+ T cells.

The gene calls are TRBV2 and TRBJ2-5, with 7 bases lining up with TRBD1. The receptor comes from an adult with an advanced solid tumor such as melanoma, head and neck, liver or kidney cancer. Sequenced material: CD4+ or CD8+ T cells sorted from blood, taken in a trial of the OX40 agonist ivuxolimab. CDR3 in amino acids: CASSSVPGTDQETQYF. The DNA of the CDR3 is TGTGCCAGCAGTTCAGTACCCGGGACAGACCAAGAGACCCAGTACTTC.